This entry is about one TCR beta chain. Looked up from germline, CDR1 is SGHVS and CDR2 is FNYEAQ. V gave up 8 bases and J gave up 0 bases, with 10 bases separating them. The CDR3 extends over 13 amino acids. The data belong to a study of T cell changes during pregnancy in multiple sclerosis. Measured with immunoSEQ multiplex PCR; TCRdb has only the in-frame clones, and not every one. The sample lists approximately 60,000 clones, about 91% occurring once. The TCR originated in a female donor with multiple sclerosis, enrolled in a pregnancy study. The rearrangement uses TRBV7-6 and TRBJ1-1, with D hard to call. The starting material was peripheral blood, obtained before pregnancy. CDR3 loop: CASLRAVNTEAFF. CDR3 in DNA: TGTGCCAGCTTACGCGCGGTGAACACTGAAGCTTTCTTT.